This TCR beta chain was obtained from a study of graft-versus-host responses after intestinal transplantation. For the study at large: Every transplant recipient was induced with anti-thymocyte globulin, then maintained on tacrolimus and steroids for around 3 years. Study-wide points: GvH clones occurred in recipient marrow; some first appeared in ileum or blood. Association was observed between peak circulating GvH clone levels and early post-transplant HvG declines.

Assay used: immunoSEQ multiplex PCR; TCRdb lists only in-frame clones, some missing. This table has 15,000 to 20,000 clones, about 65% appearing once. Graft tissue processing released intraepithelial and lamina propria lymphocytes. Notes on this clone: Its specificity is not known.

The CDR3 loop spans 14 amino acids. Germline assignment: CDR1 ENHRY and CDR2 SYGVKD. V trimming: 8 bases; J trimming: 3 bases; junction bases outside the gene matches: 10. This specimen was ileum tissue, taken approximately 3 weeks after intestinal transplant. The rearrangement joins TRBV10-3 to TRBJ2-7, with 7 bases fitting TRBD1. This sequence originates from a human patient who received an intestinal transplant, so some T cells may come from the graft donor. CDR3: CAIAPTGSNYEQYF. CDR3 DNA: TGTGCCATCGCCCCGACAGGGAGTAACTACGAGCAGTACTTC.